Presented here are 28 T cell receptor beta chains from one specimen sequenced in a study of CD8+ T cells in alopecia areata. RNA, once extracted, was reverse transcribed into cDNA for use as the sequencing template. TCRdb keeps only in-frame clones here, not all; method: immunoSEQ multiplex PCR. Among roughly 75,000 clones listed, about three fifths were seen once. The input for sequencing was CD8+ T cells sorted from blood, taken at week 0. The receptor set was obtained from a human donor with alopecia areata.

The chain recombines TRBV4-1 with TRBJ2-2; 10 bases align to TRBD2. V shed 4 bases and J 3 bases; nucleotides not matched to a gene: 11. Looked up from germline, CDR1 is MGHRA and CDR2 is YSYEKL. CDR3 length: 18 amino acids. CDR3 sequence (DNA): TGCGCCAGCAGCCTAAGTAACCTAGCGGGGGCCTACACCGGGGAGCTGTTTTTT. Protein product: CASSLSNLAGAYTGELFF.

As for this clone: Relative to the germline gene, one junction end is altered; a read error may explain this. V usage is TRBV29-1 and J usage is TRBJ2-7, with unresolved D. This CDR3 region has 11 residues. Germline lookup yields CDR1 SQVTM and CDR2 ANQGSEA. The CDR3 DNA reads TGCAGCGTTGAAGATTTCGGAGAGCTGTACTTC. Its translation: CSVEDFGELYF.

The table lists this clone with a few counts. V gene TRBV10-3 combines with J gene TRBJ2-3; the D is unclear. Trimming stripped 5 bases from V and 4 bases from J, with 19 bases between. The CDR3 covers 16 residues. Germline lookup yields CDR1 ENHRY and CDR2 SYGVKD. CDR3 in amino acids: CAISSLSTESPDTQYF. The CDR3 DNA reads TGTGCCATCAGTTCACTGTCGACGGAGAGCCCAGATACGCAGTATTTT.

As concerns this clone: Given a far larger clone just one base away, this is likely a sequencing read error. The same CDR3 also results from other DNA sequences found in this sample. V usage is TRBV5-1 and J usage is TRBJ2-1; 11 nucleotides align to TRBD2. The CDR3 has 15 residues. J gave up 6 bases and V 0 bases, and 2 bases lay outside the gene matches. Germline V CDR1 and CDR2: SGHRS, YFSETQ. The CDR3 coding sequence is TGCGCCAGCAGCTTGGGCCTAGCGGGGGGCAATGAGCAGTTCTTC. Amino acids: CASSLGLAGGNEQFF.

This clone has only a few counts. The chain has TRBV29-1 and TRBJ2-1; possible D gene TRBD1, 7 bases. Trimming removed 4 bases at V and 7 bases at J, with 14 bases between. The CDR3 sequence is 13 residues long. Germline CDR1 reads SQVTM; CDR2 reads ANQGSEA. CDR3 loop: CSVVAQGRNEQFF. The CDR3 coding sequence is TGCAGCGTTGTTGCACAGGGGAGGAATGAGCAGTTCTTC.

The DNA for the CDR3 is TGTGCCAGCAGCGTAGAAACTGGCGGAGAGGATGGCTACACCTTC. As protein: CASSVETGGEDGYTF. The chain carries TRBV9 and TRBJ1-2; D is ambiguous. The CDR3 spans 15 residues. CDR1 is SGDLS and CDR2 is YYNGEE in the germline V gene. V was pared by 0 bases and J by 6 bases, with 15 bases between. Based on the CDR3 plus reference TRBV9 and TRBJ1-2, the full variable domain is DSGVTQTPKHLITATGQRVTLRCSPRSGDLSVYWYQQSLDQGLQFLIQYYNGEERAKGNILERFSAQQFPDLHSELNLSSLELGDSALYFCASSVETGGEDGYTFGSGTRLTVV.

The chain uses TRBV2 and TRBJ2-3, with a tentative D call TRBD2 (5 bases). Trimming took off 0 bases at V and 0 bases at J, with 13 bases between the two ends. The CDR3 sequence is 17 residues long. CDR1 is SNHLY, CDR2 FYNNEI, per germline. CDR3 residues: CASSEAPRELSTDTQYF. CDR3 nucleotides: TGTGCCAGCAGTGAAGCGCCTCGGGAATTAAGCACAGATACGCAGTATTTT.

This clone appeared once. With a much larger clone just one base away, this may be a read error. In the same sample, other DNA sequences code for this CDR3. The genes are TRBV4-3 and TRBJ2-3, with D uncertain. V lost 0 bases and J lost 0, with 1 base in between. Germline-derived CDR1 and CDR2 are LGHNA and YSLEER. The CDR3 sequence is 13 residues long. CDR3 sequence (DNA): TGCGCCAGCAGCCAAGATAGCACAGATACGCAGTATTTT. Protein: CASSQDSTDTQYF.

This clone was detected only a few times. The chain carries TRBV2 and TRBJ2-1, with a weak D call TRBD1 (5 bases). The CDR3 runs to 13 residues. The germline CDR1 and CDR2 sequences are SNHLY and FYNNEI. Between the trimmed V and J ends, which lost 8 bases and 5 bases, there was a span of 13 bases. CDR3 sequence: CASASRQNNEQFF. DNA for the CDR3: TGTGCCAGCGCCTCAAGACAGAACAATGAGCAGTTCTTC. Drawing the rest from reference TRBV2 and TRBJ2-1, the complete variable domain is EPEVTQTPSHQVTQMGQEVILRCVPISNHLYFYWYRQILGQKVEFLVSFYNNEISEKSEIFDDQFSVERPDGSNFTLKIRSTKLEDSAMYFCASASRQNNEQFFGPGTRLTVL.

This rearrangement joins TRBV7-9 to TRBJ2-7; TRBD2 matches 11 bases. The length of the CDR3 is 16 residues. Germline CDR1 is SEHNR and CDR2 is FQNEAQ (reference sequence). The V gene end was trimmed by 5 bases and the J gene end by 3 bases; junction bases not matched to a gene: 9. The CDR3 DNA reads as TGTGCCAGCAGCCCATCGGGACTAGCGGAAGACTACGAGCAGTACTTC. It specifies CASSPSGLAEDYEQYF.

This chain links TRBV27 with TRBJ1-1; D gene unclear. Germline CDR1 is MNHEY and CDR2 is SMNVEV (reference sequence). The CDR3 length is 13 residues. V was cut by 6 bases and J by 4 bases, with 12 bases left in between. The CDR3 loop reads CASRVGWGTEAFF. DNA for the CDR3: TGTGCCAGCAGGGTAGGGTGGGGCACTGAAGCTTTCTTT.

About this clone: This sample includes further DNA sequences coding for the same CDR3. The V call is TRBV6-5, the J call TRBJ2-1; D is possibly TRBD2 (5 bases). V gave up 2 bases and J gave up 7 bases, with 6 bases separating them. The CDR3 is 12 residues long. Germline V CDR1 and CDR2: MNHEY, SVGAGI. CDR3 residues: CASSYEGNEQFF. The CDR3 nucleotides read TGTGCCAGCAGTTACGAGGGTAATGAGCAGTTCTTC.

The V gene is TRBV7-8, the J gene TRBJ2-7; D perhaps matches TRBD2 (6 bases). This CDR3 spans 15 amino acids. The germline V gene has CDR1 SGHVS and CDR2 FQNEAQ. V was cut by 1 base and J by 7 bases, with 17 bases left in between. The CDR3 loop reads CASSLEYTGDWEQYF. In DNA, the CDR3 is TGTGCCAGCAGCTTAGAATATACGGGGGATTGGGAGCAGTACTTC.

The chain is built from TRBV27 and TRBJ2-1, with D possibly matching TRBD2 (6 bases). The CDR3 is made up of 13 amino acids. Deletions cut 3 bases from V and 9 bases from J, with 12 bases between. Per the germline V gene, CDR1 is MNHEY and CDR2 is SMNVEV (reference sequence). Written as DNA, the CDR3 is TGTGCCAGCAGTTTGGGTTCCGGGGGTGAGCAGTTCTTC. It is translated as CASSLGSGGEQFF.

This clone was seen a handful of times. The chain links TRBV27 to TRBJ2-1, with D possibly matching TRBD2 (6 bases). Trimming took off 1 base at V and 0 bases at J, with 10 bases between the two ends. The V gene's germline CDR1 is MNHEY and CDR2 SMNVEV (reference sequence). The CDR3 totals 16 residues. CDR3 sequence reads: CASSLFSGSSYNEQFF. The CDR3 DNA is TGTGCCAGCAGTTTATTCTCCGGGAGCTCCTACAATGAGCAGTTCTTC.

The chain is built from TRBV14 and TRBJ2-3, with 10 bases identical to TRBD2. Trimming took 0 bases from V and 5 from J; bases not matched to a gene: 5. The CDR3 loop spans 16 amino acids. Per germline, CDR1 SGHDN and CDR2 FVKESK. CDR3 in amino acids: CASSQDASGSVDTQYF. The CDR3 nucleotides are TGTGCCAGCAGCCAAGATGCTAGCGGGAGTGTAGATACGCAGTATTTT. The full variable domain, its missing parts supplied by reference TRBV14 and TRBJ2-3, is EAGVTQFPSHSVIEKGQTVTLRCDPISGHDNLYWYRRVMGKEIKFLLHFVKESKQDESGMPNNRFLAERTGGTYSTLKVQPAELEDSGVYFCASSQDASGSVDTQYFGPGTRLTVL.

This clone was recorded only once. The rearrangement joins TRBV4-1 to TRBJ2-7; D gene unclear. Germline CDR1 reads MGHRA; CDR2 reads YSYEKL. This CDR3 comprises 15 residues. Trimming removed 0 bases from V and 3 bases from J, with 12 bases in between. The DNA for the CDR3 is TGCGCCAGCAGCCAAGAAGCTACTGCCTACTACGAGCAGTACTTC. The encoded protein is CASSQEATAYYEQYF.

The J gene is TRBJ2-2, the V gene TRBV13; 10 nucleotides line up with TRBD1. CDR1 and CDR2 (germline): PRHDT, FYEKMQ (reference sequence). The CDR3 runs to 16 residues. The trim removed 2 bases at V and 5 bases at J, leaving 5 bases unmatched. CDR3 sequence reads: CASSLRQGALTGELFF. The CDR3 DNA follows: TGTGCCAGCAGCTTAAGACAGGGGGCGCTGACCGGGGAGCTGTTTTTT.

J is TRBJ1-2 and V is TRBV27; D unresolved. The CDR3 contains 15 residues. Germline CDR1 is MNHEY and CDR2 is SMNVEV (reference sequence). The V end was cut by 4 bases, the J end by 8 bases, with 20 bases between. The CDR3 DNA follows: TGTGCCAGCAGTTCCACGGCAGGAACCTATGTCGGCTACACCTTC. The encoded protein is CASSSTAGTYVGYTF.

V gene TRBV27 combines with J gene TRBJ2-7; no definite D call. The CDR3 has 14 amino acids. Germline V gene sequence: CDR1 MNHEY, CDR2 SMNVEV (reference sequence). Trimming removed 0 bases from V and 6 bases from J, with 12 bases in between. The CDR3 nucleotides are TGTGCCAGCAGTTTATCTACGAGGTTCTCCGAGCAGTACTTC. Protein: CASSLSTRFSEQYF.

With regard to this clone: Other DNA sequences in this sample translate to the same CDR3. This sequence joins TRBV30 and TRBJ2-1; D ambiguous. Trimming shortened V by 2 bases and J by 5 bases, and 1 base separated the two germline ends. This CDR3 comprises 10 residues. Germline-derived CDR1 and CDR2 are GTSNPN and SVGIG (reference sequence). The CDR3 DNA is TGTGCCTGGAGTAACAATGAGCAGTTCTTC. Its translation is CAWSNNEQFF.

The CDR3 reads CASSQDFGTENIQYF. The CDR3 nucleotides read TGCGCCAGCAGCCAAGATTTTGGGACAGAAAACATTCAGTACTTC. V and J are TRBV4-3 and TRBJ2-4, with 7 bases that match TRBD1. Germline trimming cut 0 bases from V and 5 bases from J; bases unmatched to any gene: 4. Germline CDR1 LGHNA, CDR2 YSLEER. The CDR3 is 15 residues long.

The J gene is TRBJ1-2, the V gene TRBV5-4, with 8 bases that match TRBD1. This CDR3 comprises 14 residues. Trimming at V came to 3 bases and at J to 4 bases, leaving 5 bases not matched to a gene. CDR1 is SGHNT and CDR2 is YYREEE in the germline V gene (reference sequence). CDR3 DNA: TGTGCCAGCAGCTGGACAGGGAACACCTATGGCTACACCTTC. As protein: CASSWTGNTYGYTF.

The CDR3 here is CASSLDSHNSPLHF. CDR3 sequence (DNA): TGTGCCAGCAGCCTGGACAGCCATAATTCACCCCTCCACTTT. The chain uses TRBV7-9 and TRBJ1-6; a weak D match, TRBD1 (6 bases). The CDR3 spans 14 residues. Germline assignment: CDR1 SEHNR and CDR2 FQNEAQ (reference sequence). Trimming pared 5 bases from V and 5 bases from J, leaving 10 bases between. The full variable domain, completed using reference TRBV7-9 and TRBJ1-6, is DTGVSQNPRHKITKRGQNVTFRCDPISEHNRLYWYRQTLGQGPEFLTYFQNEAQLEKSRLLSDRFSAERPKGSFSTLEIQRTEQGDSAMYLCASSLDSHNSPLHFGNGTRLTVT.

The J gene is TRBJ1-5, the V gene TRBV28; D is ambiguous. The V gene lost 6 bases and the J gene lost 3 bases, with 9 bases spanning the gap. Germline V gene sequence: CDR1 MDHEN, CDR2 SYDVKM. The CDR3 covers 13 residues. In nucleotides, the CDR3 is TGTGCCAGCAGATCGGATCCCAATCAGCCCCAGCATTTT. Encoded protein: CASRSDPNQPQHF.

This chain uses TRBV4-3 with TRBJ2-1; D is unclear. Trimming stripped 0 bases from V and 2 bases from J, with 8 bases between. This CDR3 has 15 amino acids. CDR1 and CDR2 (germline): LGHNA, YSLEER. CDR3 bases: TGCGCCAGCAGCCAAGACATAGTCCCCTACAATGAGCAGTTCTTC. This translates into CASSQDIVPYNEQFF.

This clone was seen only a few times. The rearrangement links TRBV27 to TRBJ2-7; 10 nucleotides match TRBD1. V gave up 5 bases and J gave up 5 bases; unmatched junction bases: 12. The CDR3 loop spans 16 amino acids. The V gene's germline CDR1 is MNHEY and CDR2 SMNVEV (reference sequence). CDR3 DNA: TGTGCCAGCAGTCCCCTAGGACAGGGGGTGCTTGACGAGCAGTACTTC. Residues: CASSPLGQGVLDEQYF.

V is TRBV27 and J is TRBJ1-3; D is unresolved. The CDR3 has 14 amino acids. Trimming left V 6 bases short and J 7 bases short, with 16 bases between. Looked up from germline, CDR1 is MNHEY and CDR2 is SMNVEV (reference sequence). CDR3 in DNA: TGTGCCAGCAGGTCGAATGGCGATCCGAACACCATATATTTT. Its protein is CASRSNGDPNTIYF.